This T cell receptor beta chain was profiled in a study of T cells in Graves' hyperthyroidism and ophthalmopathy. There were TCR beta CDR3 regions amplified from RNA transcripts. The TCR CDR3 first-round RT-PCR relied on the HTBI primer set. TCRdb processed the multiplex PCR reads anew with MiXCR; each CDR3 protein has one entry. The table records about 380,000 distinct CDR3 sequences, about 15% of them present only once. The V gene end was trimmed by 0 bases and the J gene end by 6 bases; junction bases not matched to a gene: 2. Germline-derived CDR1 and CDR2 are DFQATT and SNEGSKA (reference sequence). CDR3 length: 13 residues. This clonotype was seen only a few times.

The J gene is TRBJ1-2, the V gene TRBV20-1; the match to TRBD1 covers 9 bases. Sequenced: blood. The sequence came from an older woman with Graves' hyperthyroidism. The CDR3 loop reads CSARDRTGDGYTF. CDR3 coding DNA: TGCAGTGCTAGAGATCGGACAGGGGATGGCTACACCTTC.